This TCR beta chain was sequenced during a study of shared clonotypes between healthy human individuals. Study context: The cohort comprised a couple of women and a few men. Their ages spanned 18 to 49 years.

V dropped 6 bases and J dropped 5 bases, with 16 bases sitting between them. The germline V gene encodes CDR1 MNHEY and CDR2 SMNVEV (reference sequence). There are 14 residues in the CDR3. Overall study findings and caveats: The sole specimen, blood, was sampled, and tissue repertoires likely differ.

Assay: immunoSEQ multiplex PCR; the TCRdb copy retains only in-frame clones and omits some. This table holds 490,000 or so clones, around 80% found once. Turning to this clone: Its antigen is not identified.

The J gene is TRBJ2-5, the V gene TRBV27; no reliable D call. The sample was PBMCs. The source of this sequence is a woman in her thirties or forties in good health. Some clones in this sample may be carry-over from other donors' samples. CDR3 region: CASSFGQHEETQYF. The CDR3 coding sequence is TGTGCCAGCAGCTTTGGGCAGCACGAGGAGACCCAGTACTTC.